This T cell receptor (beta chain) emerged from a study of T cells in Graves' hyperthyroidism and ophthalmopathy. The study, taken as a whole, reports: Before onset, by a median of about six months, the model predicted ophthalmopathy.

After removal of 8 bases from V and 9 bases from J, the junction contained 7 bases not matched to a gene. This CDR3 is 13 amino acids long. As to this clonotype: What it binds is unknown.

Patients having uncontrolled infection, another autoimmune disease, pregnancy or lactation were not included. Amplification yielded TCR beta CDR3 regions, with RNA transcripts as the source. The HTBI primer set was used in a first-round RT-PCR of the TCR CDR3. Using its own MiXCR run on the multiplex PCR reads, TCRdb lists one record per CDR3 protein. The sample consists of under 65,000 distinct CDR3 sequences, roughly half of them appearing once. The chain is built from TRBV12-3 or TRBV12-4 and TRBJ1-1, with 12 nucleotides matching TRBD1. Sequencing was done on a sample of blood. This TCR was sampled from an older woman with Graves' ophthalmopathy. The CDR3 here is CASRPGTGGQAFF. The CDR3 region has the DNA TGTGCCAGCCGCCCCGGGACAGGGGGCCAAGCTTTCTTT.